The 30 T cell receptor beta chains in this list originate from one sample, sequenced in a study of blood T cell repertoires in COVID-19. Sequenced by immunoSEQ multiplex PCR; TCRdb stores in-frame clones only, minus some. The sample has some 340,000 clones, around 80% seen once; the top ten hold 2.5% to 3.5%. Specimen: peripheral blood. The receptors here all came from a man aged 25 to 40 with active or convalescent COVID-19.

This chain links TRBV25-1 with TRBJ1-4, with D hard to call. Germline lookup yields CDR1 MGHDK and CDR2 SYGVNS. The germline V and J ends were trimmed by 5 bases and 8 bases, with 15 bases remaining between them. The CDR3 has 14 residues. As DNA, the CDR3 is TGTGCCAGCAGTAACAGATTGGGCCGCGAAAAACTGTTTTTT. Protein: CASSNRLGREKLFF.

The chain has TRBV11-2 and TRBJ1-6, with D uncertain. The germline V gene encodes CDR1 SGHAT and CDR2 FQNNGV. V dropped 5 bases and J dropped 8 bases, with 13 bases sitting between them. The CDR3 contains 14 residues. Written as DNA, the CDR3 is TGTGCCAGCAGCCACCTGGCACGGGATTCACCCCTCCACTTT. This encodes CASSHLARDSPLHF.

In DNA form, the CDR3 reads TGTGCCAGCAGCGTACAGGGGAGGAATTCACCCCTCCACTTT. It yields the protein CASSVQGRNSPLHF. This rearrangement joins TRBV28 to TRBJ1-6, with 7 bases lining up with TRBD1. The germline V gene encodes CDR1 MDHEN and CDR2 SYDVKM. This CDR3 comprises 14 residues. With V trimmed by 6 bases and J by 7 bases, 6 bases remained unmatched. The full variable domain, in which reference TRBV28 and TRBJ1-6 provide the parts outside the CDR3, is DVKVTQSSRYLVKRTGEKVFLECVQDMDHENMFWYRQDPGLGLRLIYFSYDVKMKEKGDIPEGYSVSREKKERFSLILESASTNQTSMYLCASSVQGRNSPLHFGNGTRLTVT.

This chain connects TRBV4-1 to TRBJ2-4; D remains unclear. Germline loops: CDR1 MGHRA, CDR2 YSYEKL. The CDR3 runs to 12 residues. Trimming removed 3 bases at V and 7 bases at J, with 7 bases between. This CDR3 is CASSHNGNIQYF. CDR3 sequence (DNA): TGCGCCAGCAGCCATAACGGGAACATTCAGTACTTC.

The table lists this clone with a count of one. The chain uses TRBV9 and TRBJ1-3; 9 bases fit TRBD1. CDR3 length: 15 residues. The V and J ends lost 4 bases and 4 bases, in that order; junction bases with no gene match: 6. Germline lookup yields CDR1 SGDLS and CDR2 YYNGEE. CDR3 in DNA: TGTGCCAGCAGCCCAACGGACAGGGGCGGAAACACCATATATTTT. Encoded protein: CASSPTDRGGNTIYF. Complete variable domain (other parts from reference TRBV9 and TRBJ1-3): DSGVTQTPKHLITATGQRVTLRCSPRSGDLSVYWYQQSLDQGLQFLIQYYNGEERAKGNILERFSAQQFPDLHSELNLSSLELGDSALYFCASSPTDRGGNTIYFGEGSWLTVV.

This chain uses TRBV7-2 with TRBJ1-6; TRBD1 matches 7 bases. The CDR3 totals 15 residues. Trimming took 9 bases from V and 4 from J; bases not matched to a gene: 9. From germline, CDR1 is SGHTA and CDR2 FQGNSA. DNA for the CDR3: TGTGCCAGTAAATTAGGGGGCGATTATAATTCACCCCTCCACTTT. This translates into CASKLGGDYNSPLHF.

The chain employs TRBV24-1 and TRBJ2-6; no clear D gene. This CDR3 contains 17 residues. Trimming took 2 bases from V and 2 from J, leaving 12 bases between them. CDR1 is KGHDR and CDR2 is SFDVKD in the germline V gene. CDR3 nucleotide sequence: TGTGCCACCAGTGATTCCACCCCTGCGGCTGGGGCCAACGTCCTGACTTTC. It encodes CATSDSTPAAGANVLTF.

The rearrangement links TRBV30 to TRBJ2-5, with 8 nucleotides matching TRBD2. Losses at the gene ends were 3 bases for V and 1 base for J; bases not matched to a gene: 4. There are 14 residues in the CDR3. Germline lookup yields CDR1 GTSNPN and CDR2 SVGIG (reference sequence). The CDR3 bases are TGTGCCTGGAGGGGACTAGTTTCCCAAGAGACCCAGTACTTC. Translation: CAWRGLVSQETQYF.

The J gene is TRBJ2-2, the V gene TRBV24-1; TRBD1 matches at 9 bases. This CDR3 is built from 16 residues. After removal of 7 bases from V and 4 bases from J, the junction contained 9 bases not matched to a gene. In germline, CDR1 is KGHDR, CDR2 SFDVKD. In nucleotides, the CDR3 is TGTGCCACCAGCGAAGGGACAGGGCGGTTCACCGGGGAGCTGTTTTTT. It codes for CATSEGTGRFTGELFF.

The chain has TRBV7-2 and TRBJ1-2, with 9 bases matching TRBD1. Germline values: CDR1 SGHTA, CDR2 FQGNSA. V dropped 2 bases and J dropped 8; count of bases not matched to a gene: 9. The length of the CDR3 is 15 residues. Here the CDR3 DNA reads TGTGCCAGCAGCTTATCGGGACAGGGTAATATAGGCTACACCTTC. Protein: CASSLSGQGNIGYTF.

This clone came up once. The V call is TRBV11-3, the J call TRBJ1-4; D is possibly TRBD1 (5 bases). The CDR3 is 15 amino acids. The germline gives CDR1 SGHNT, CDR2 YENEEA. The V end lost 2 bases, the J end lost 8 bases, and 15 bases lay between the germline ends. The CDR3 DNA reads as TGTGCCAGCAGCTTACGCAGGGTAGCAGGAGAAAAACTGTTTTTT. Residues: CASSLRRVAGEKLFF.

The V gene is TRBV2, the J gene TRBJ2-7, with no clear D. Germline V gene sequence: CDR1 SNHLY, CDR2 FYNNEI. The CDR3 has 13 residues. The V end lost 1 base, the J end lost 3 bases, and 7 bases lay between the germline ends. CDR3 nucleotide sequence: TGTGCCAGCAGTGAAGAGCCTTTCTACGAGCAGTACTTC. Translating it yields CASSEEPFYEQYF.

The genes are TRBV2 and TRBJ2-2; D might be TRBD2 (5 bases). Germline CDR1 SNHLY, CDR2 FYNNEI. This CDR3 region has 12 residues. Between the trimmed V and J ends, which lost 5 bases and 7 bases, there was a span of 8 bases. The CDR3 loop is CASSPEGGELFF. CDR3 nucleotides: TGTGCCAGCAGTCCAGAGGGCGGGGAGCTGTTTTTT.

The chain couples TRBV19 to TRBJ2-7, with 9 bases aligning to TRBD2. Germline CDR1 reads LNHDA; CDR2 reads SQIVND (reference sequence). The CDR3 is 15 residues long. V shed 9 bases and J 4 bases; nucleotides not matched to a gene: 13. CDR3 in amino acids: CASTTSGAVGYEQYF. The CDR3, as DNA: TGTGCCAGCACGACTAGCGGAGCGGTGGGGTACGAGCAGTACTTC.

V is TRBV4-3 and J is TRBJ1-6; 8 nucleotides line up with TRBD1. After removal of 2 bases from V and 10 bases from J, the junction contained 16 bases not matched to a gene. The CDR3 extends over 18 amino acids. The germline gives CDR1 LGHNA, CDR2 YSLEER. The CDR3 DNA reads TGCGCCAGCAGCCAATTCTCCCCAGGACAGGGCTGGGGGTCACCCCTCCACTTT. Translating it yields CASSQFSPGQGWGSPLHF.

This clone was picked up a small number of times. The chain employs TRBV4-1 and TRBJ1-3, with a tentative D call TRBD1 (5 bases). This CDR3 contains 16 residues. V was shortened by 0 bases and J by 2 bases, with 11 bases between the two germline ends. Germline CDR1 MGHRA, CDR2 YSYEKL. CDR3 region: CASSQDDSMPGNTIYF. The CDR3 DNA is TGCGCCAGCAGCCAAGACGACAGTATGCCTGGAAACACCATATATTTT.

The V and J genes are TRBV5-1 and TRBJ2-1; 14 bases map to TRBD2. The CDR3 is made up of 16 amino acids. Losses at the gene ends were 4 bases for V and 7 bases for J; bases not matched to a gene: 7. Germline CDR1 reads SGHRS; CDR2 reads YFSETQ. This CDR3 reads CASSASGTSGRNEQFF. The DNA of the CDR3 is TGCGCCAGCAGCGCTTCCGGGACTAGCGGGAGAAATGAGCAGTTCTTC. Based on the CDR3 plus reference TRBV5-1 and TRBJ2-1, the full variable domain is KAGVTQTPRYLIKTRGQQVTLSCSPISGHRSVSWYQQTPGQGLQFLFEYFSETQRNKGNFPGRFSGRQFSNSRSEMNVSTLELGDSALYLCASSASGTSGRNEQFFGPGTRLTVL.

This sequence joins TRBV7-2 and TRBJ2-7, with D possibly TRBD2 on 5 matching bases. Per the germline V gene, CDR1 is SGHTA and CDR2 is FQGNSA. The CDR3 is 13 residues long. Trimming cost V 5 bases and J 4 bases, with 12 bases left between them. The CDR3 is CASSLRLRYEQYF. CDR3 bases: TGTGCCAGCAGCCTCAGACTACGGTACGAGCAGTACTTC.

This clone was counted a single time. V gene TRBV7-6 combines with J gene TRBJ1-4; 9 positions match TRBD1. This CDR3 has 18 residues. Germline CDR1 SGHVS, CDR2 FNYEAQ. The ends lost 3 bases at V and 0 bases at J; junction bases unmatched: 8. In DNA, the CDR3 is TGTGCCAGCAGCTTCGGACAGGGGATAGGGGCAACTAATGAAAAACTGTTTTTT. The encoded protein is CASSFGQGIGATNEKLFF.

This clone was seen a handful of times. The gene calls are TRBV21-1 and TRBJ1-2; the D call in the table, TRBD1, was not verified against the DNA. TRBV21-1 corresponds to a pseudogene. There are 12 residues in the CDR3. The chain's CDR3 is CAGGQGKNGYTF. The CDR3 DNA follows: TGTGCCGGGGGACAGGGTAAAAATGGCTACACCTTC.

The V gene is TRBV28, the J gene TRBJ1-5, with D possibly matching TRBD1 (6 bases). Trimming pared 2 bases from V and 10 bases from J, leaving 21 bases between. Germline assignment: CDR1 MDHEN and CDR2 SYDVKM. The CDR3 spans 16 residues. The CDR3 here is CASSLGPGGGKNPQHF. CDR3 nucleotides: TGTGCCAGCAGTTTAGGTCCGGGAGGGGGAAAAAATCCCCAGCATTTT.

The chain links TRBV7-6 to TRBJ2-1, with D possibly being TRBD1 (5 bases). V was pared by 2 bases and J by 2 bases, with 13 bases between. Germline-derived CDR1 and CDR2 are SGHVS and FNYEAQ. The CDR3 is 16 residues long. The CDR3 sequence: CASSLFSGNTYNEQFF. In nucleotides, the CDR3 is TGTGCCAGCAGCTTATTCTCAGGGAACACCTACAATGAGCAGTTCTTC.

This clone was detected only a few times. The V and J genes are TRBV7-8 and TRBJ2-2, with D tentatively TRBD2 (5 bases). The CDR3 is made up of 17 amino acids. CDR1 SGHVS and CDR2 FQNEAQ come from the germline V gene. The V and J ends lost 5 bases and 0 bases respectively, with 16 bases between them. CDR3 in DNA: TGTGCCAGCAGCGACTCCGGGCCACTAGCGAACACCGGGGAGCTGTTTTTT. It translates to CASSDSGPLANTGELFF. The complete variable domain, with remaining parts taken from reference TRBV7-8 and TRBJ2-2, reads GAGVSQSPRYKVAKRGQDVALRCDPISGHVSLFWYQQALGQGPEFLTYFQNEAQLDKSGLPSDRFFAERPEGSVSTLKIQRTQQEDSAVYLCASSDSGPLANTGELFFGEGSRLTVL.

The chain uses TRBV4-2 and TRBJ1-5; weak D call: TRBD1 (6 bases). CDR1 LGHNA and CDR2 YNFKEQ come from the germline V gene. CDR3 length: 15 amino acids. Trimming took off 0 bases at V and 5 bases at J, with 11 bases between the two ends. This chain's CDR3 is CASSQDFPGDQPQHF. CDR3 in DNA: TGTGCCAGCAGCCAAGATTTTCCAGGGGATCAGCCCCAGCATTTT.

This sequence joins TRBV7-2 and TRBJ2-2, with D perhaps TRBD2 (6 bases). Germline V gene sequence: CDR1 SGHTA, CDR2 FQGNSA. Trimming shortened V by 5 bases and J by 2 bases, and 15 bases separated the two germline ends. The CDR3 is 16 amino acids. The CDR3 loop reads CASSPRELANTGELFF. The CDR3 DNA follows: TGTGCCAGCAGCCCCCGCGAACTAGCTAACACCGGGGAGCTGTTTTTT.

This clone was counted a single time. The chain recombines TRBV21-1 with TRBJ2-1; TRBD1, the table's D call, was not compared with the DNA. TRBV21-1 is deemed a pseudogene. This CDR3 comprises 18 residues. The CDR3 reads CASSNLLTGTGSYNEQFF. The CDR3 DNA sequence: TGTGCCAGCAGCAACCTACTGACCGGGACAGGGAGCTACAATGAGCAGTTCTTC.

A few counts support this clone. This sequence joins TRBV7-2 and TRBJ1-6; D not resolved. Germline assignment: CDR1 SGHTA and CDR2 FQGNSA. There are 14 residues in the CDR3. Trimming shortened V by 4 bases and J by 8 bases, and 12 bases separated the two germline ends. The CDR3 DNA follows: TGTGCCAGCAGCTCACGACTAGACCATTCACCCCTCCACTTT. Translating gives CASSSRLDHSPLHF.

In this sample, this clone turned up once. The J gene is TRBJ2-3, the V gene TRBV11-3; TRBD2 might be the D (5 bases). Germline V lookup: CDR1 SGHNT, CDR2 YENEEA. Trimming removed 1 base from V and 1 base from J, with 9 bases in between. This CDR3 has 15 residues. The CDR3 region is CASSLVEAGTDTQYF. In DNA, the CDR3 is TGTGCCAGCAGCTTAGTGGAGGCGGGCACAGATACGCAGTATTTT.

This clone appeared once. The chain links TRBV10-3 to TRBJ1-1; TRBD1 aligns across 8 bases. V lost 3 bases to trimming and J lost 0 bases; unmatched junction nucleotides: 3. The germline CDR1 and CDR2 sequences are ENHRY and SYGVKD. This CDR3 contains 15 residues. CDR3 DNA sequence: TGTGCCATCAGTGATAGGGGACAGGTGAACACTGAAGCTTTCTTT. This encodes CAISDRGQVNTEAFF.

This chain connects TRBV29-1 to TRBJ2-2, with D perhaps matching TRBD1 (5 bases). Trimming took 4 bases from V and 4 from J, leaving 10 bases between them. The CDR3 runs to 13 residues. The germline gives CDR1 SQVTM, CDR2 ANQGSEA. The CDR3 sequence is CSVVQVSTGELFF. The CDR3 DNA sequence: TGCAGCGTTGTACAGGTCAGCACCGGGGAGCTGTTTTTT.